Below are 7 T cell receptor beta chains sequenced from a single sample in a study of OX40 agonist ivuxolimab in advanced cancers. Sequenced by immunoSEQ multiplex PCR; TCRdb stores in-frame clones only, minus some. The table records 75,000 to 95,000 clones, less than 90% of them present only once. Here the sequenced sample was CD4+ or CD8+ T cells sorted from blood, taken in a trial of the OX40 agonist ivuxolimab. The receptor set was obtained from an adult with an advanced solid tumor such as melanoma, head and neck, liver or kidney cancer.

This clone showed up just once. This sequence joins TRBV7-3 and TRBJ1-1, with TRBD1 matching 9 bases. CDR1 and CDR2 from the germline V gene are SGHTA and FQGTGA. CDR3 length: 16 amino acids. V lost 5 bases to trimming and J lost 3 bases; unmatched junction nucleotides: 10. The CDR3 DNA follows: TGTGCCAGCAGCCCACGGACAGGGGCCTTTTACACTGAAGCTTTCTTT. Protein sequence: CASSPRTGAFYTEAFF.

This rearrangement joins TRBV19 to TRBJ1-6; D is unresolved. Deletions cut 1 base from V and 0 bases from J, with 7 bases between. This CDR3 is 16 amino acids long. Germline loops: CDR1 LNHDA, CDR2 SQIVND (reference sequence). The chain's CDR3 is CASSIGEPSYNSPLHF. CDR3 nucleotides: TGTGCCAGTAGTATAGGCGAACCCTCCTATAATTCACCCCTCCACTTT.

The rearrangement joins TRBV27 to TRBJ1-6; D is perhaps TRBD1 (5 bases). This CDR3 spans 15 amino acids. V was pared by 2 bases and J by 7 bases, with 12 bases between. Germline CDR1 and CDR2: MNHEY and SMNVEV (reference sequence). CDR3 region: CASSLVGDGNSPLHF. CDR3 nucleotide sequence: TGTGCCAGCAGTTTAGTTGGGGACGGGAATTCACCCCTCCACTTT.

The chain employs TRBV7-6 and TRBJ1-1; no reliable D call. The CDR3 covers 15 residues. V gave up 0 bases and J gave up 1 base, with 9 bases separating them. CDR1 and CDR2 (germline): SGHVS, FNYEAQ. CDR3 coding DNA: TGTGCCAGCAGCTTAGCGGCGGCTGGGAACACTGAAGCTTTCTTT. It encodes CASSLAAAGNTEAFF. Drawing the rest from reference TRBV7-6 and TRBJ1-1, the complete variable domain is GAGVSQSPRYKVTKRGQDVALRCDPISGHVSLYWYRQALGQGPEFLTYFNYEAQQDKSGLPNDRFSAERPEGSISTLTIQRTEQRDSAMYRCASSLAAAGNTEAFFGQGTRLTVV.

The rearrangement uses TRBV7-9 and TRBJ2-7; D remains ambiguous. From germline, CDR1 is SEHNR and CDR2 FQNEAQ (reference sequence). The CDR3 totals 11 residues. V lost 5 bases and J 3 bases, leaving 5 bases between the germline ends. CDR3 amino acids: CASSLYYEQYF. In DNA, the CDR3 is TGTGCCAGCAGCCTCTACTACGAGCAGTACTTC.

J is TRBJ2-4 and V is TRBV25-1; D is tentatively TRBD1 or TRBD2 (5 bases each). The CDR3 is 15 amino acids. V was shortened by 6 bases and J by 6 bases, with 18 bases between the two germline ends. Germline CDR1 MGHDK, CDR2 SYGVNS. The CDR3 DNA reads TGTGCCAGCAGCCCCGTGGGGGACCTAGGAAACATTCAGTACTTC. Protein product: CASSPVGDLGNIQYF.

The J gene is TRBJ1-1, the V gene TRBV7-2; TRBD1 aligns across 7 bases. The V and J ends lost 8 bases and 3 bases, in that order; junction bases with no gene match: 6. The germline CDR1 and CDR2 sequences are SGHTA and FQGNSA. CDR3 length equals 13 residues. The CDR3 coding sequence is TGTGCCAGCCAACAGGGGCAACACACTGAAGCTTTCTTT. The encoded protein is CASQQGQHTEAFF.